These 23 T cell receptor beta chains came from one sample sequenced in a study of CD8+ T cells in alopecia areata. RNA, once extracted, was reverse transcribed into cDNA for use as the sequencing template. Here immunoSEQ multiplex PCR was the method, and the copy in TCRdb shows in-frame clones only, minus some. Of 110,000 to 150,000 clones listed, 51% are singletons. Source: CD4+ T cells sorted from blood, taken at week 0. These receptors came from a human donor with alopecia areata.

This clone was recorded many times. The CDR3 region is CASSPRLASETQYF. CDR3 DNA sequence: TGTGCCAGCAGCCCCCGGCTAGCGAGTGAGACCCAGTACTTC. The gene calls are TRBV6-5 and TRBJ2-5, with D possibly TRBD2 on 6 matching bases. Per the germline V gene, CDR1 is MNHEY and CDR2 is SVGAGI. This CDR3 is 14 amino acids long. V was clipped by 6 bases and J by 5 bases, with 16 bases between them.

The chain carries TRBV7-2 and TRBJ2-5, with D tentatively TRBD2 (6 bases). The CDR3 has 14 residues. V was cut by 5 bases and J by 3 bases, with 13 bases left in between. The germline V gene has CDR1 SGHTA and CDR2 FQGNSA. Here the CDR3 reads CASSPGSFEETQYF. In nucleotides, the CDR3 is TGTGCCAGCAGCCCCGGGAGCTTCGAAGAGACCCAGTACTTC.

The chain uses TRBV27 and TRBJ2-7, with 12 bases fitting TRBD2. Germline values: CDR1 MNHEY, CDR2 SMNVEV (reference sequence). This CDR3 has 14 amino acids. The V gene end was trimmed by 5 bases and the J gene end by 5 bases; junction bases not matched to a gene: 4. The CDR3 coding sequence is TGTGCCAGCAGTGTACTAGCGGGGGGCCACGAGCAGTACTTC. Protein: CASSVLAGGHEQYF.

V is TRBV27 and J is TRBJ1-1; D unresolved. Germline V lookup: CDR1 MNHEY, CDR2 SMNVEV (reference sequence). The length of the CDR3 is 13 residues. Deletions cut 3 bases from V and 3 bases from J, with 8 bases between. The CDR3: CASSLSWYTEAFF. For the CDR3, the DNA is TGTGCCAGCAGTTTGTCTTGGTACACTGAAGCTTTCTTT.

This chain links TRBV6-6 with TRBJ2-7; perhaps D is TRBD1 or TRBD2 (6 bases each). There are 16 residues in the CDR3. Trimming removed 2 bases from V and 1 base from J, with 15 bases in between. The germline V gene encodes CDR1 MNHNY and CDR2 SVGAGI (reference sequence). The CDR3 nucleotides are TGTGCCAGCAGTTACGGCGCCAGAGGGGGGTCCTACGAGCAGTACTTC. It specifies CASSYGARGGSYEQYF.

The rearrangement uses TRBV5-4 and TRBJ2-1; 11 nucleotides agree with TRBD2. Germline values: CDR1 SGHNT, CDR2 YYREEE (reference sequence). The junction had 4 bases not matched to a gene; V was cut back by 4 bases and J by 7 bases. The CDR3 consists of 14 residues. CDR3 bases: TGTGCCAGCAGCGGTACTAGCGGGAGTAATGAGCAGTTCTTC. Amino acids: CASSGTSGSNEQFF.

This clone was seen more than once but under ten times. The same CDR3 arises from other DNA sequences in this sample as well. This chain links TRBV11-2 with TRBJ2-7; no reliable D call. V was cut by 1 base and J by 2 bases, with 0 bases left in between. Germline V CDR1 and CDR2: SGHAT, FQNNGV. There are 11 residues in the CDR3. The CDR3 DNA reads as TGTGCCAGCAGCTTAGCCTACGAGCAGTACTTC. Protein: CASSLAYEQYF.

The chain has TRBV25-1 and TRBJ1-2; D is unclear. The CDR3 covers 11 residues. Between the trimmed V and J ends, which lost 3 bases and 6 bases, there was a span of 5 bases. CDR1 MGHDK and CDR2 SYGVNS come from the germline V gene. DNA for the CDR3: TGTGCCAGCAGTGATCGGCATGGCTACACCTTC. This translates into CASSDRHGYTF.

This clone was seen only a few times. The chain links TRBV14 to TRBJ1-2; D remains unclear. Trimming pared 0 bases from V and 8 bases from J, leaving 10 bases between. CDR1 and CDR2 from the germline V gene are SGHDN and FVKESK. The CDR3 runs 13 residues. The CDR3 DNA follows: TGTGCCAGCAGCCAAGAGCAGGTTGGCGGCTACACCTTC. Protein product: CASSQEQVGGYTF.

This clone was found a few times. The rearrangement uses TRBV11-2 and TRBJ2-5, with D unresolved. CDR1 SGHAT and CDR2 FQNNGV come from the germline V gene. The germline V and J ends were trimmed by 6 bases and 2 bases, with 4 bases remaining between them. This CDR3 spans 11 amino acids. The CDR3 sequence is CASRLQETQYF. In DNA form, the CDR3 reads TGTGCCAGCAGGCTACAAGAGACCCAGTACTTC.

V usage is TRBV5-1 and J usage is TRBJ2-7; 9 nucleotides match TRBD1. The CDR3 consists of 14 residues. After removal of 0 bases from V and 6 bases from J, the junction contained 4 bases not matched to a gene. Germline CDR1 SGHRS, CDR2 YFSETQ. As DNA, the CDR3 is TGCGCCAGCAGCTTGGGGGACAGGGTGGGCGAGCAGTACTTC. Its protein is CASSLGDRVGEQYF.

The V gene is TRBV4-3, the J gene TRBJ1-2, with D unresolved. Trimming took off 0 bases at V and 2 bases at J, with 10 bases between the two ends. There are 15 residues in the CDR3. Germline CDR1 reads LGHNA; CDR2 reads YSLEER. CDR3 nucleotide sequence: TGCGCCAGCAGCCAAGAATCCGGGTTCAACTATGGCTACACCTTC. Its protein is CASSQESGFNYGYTF.

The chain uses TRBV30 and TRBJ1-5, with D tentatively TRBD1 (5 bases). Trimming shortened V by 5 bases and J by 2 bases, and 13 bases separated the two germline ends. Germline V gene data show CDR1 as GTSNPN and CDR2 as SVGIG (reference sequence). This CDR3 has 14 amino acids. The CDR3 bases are TGTGCCTGGGGGGCTAAAACGGGCAATCAGCCCCAGCATTTT. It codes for CAWGAKTGNQPQHF.

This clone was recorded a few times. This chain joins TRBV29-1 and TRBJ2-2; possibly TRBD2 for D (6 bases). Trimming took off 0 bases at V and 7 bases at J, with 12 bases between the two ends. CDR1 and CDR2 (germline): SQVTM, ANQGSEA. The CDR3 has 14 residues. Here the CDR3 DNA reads TGCAGCGTTGAAGAAGGCGGGATAGGCGGGGAGCTGTTTTTT. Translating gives CSVEEGGIGGELFF.

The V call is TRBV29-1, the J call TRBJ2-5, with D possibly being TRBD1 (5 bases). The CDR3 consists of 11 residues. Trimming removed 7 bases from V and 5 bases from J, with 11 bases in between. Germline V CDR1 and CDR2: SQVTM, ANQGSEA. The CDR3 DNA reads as TGCAGCGGCCGGGCAGGGGAGACCCAGTACTTC. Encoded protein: CSGRAGETQYF.

CDR3 nucleotide sequence: TGTGCCAGCAGGGGACTAGCGGGGGAGACCCAGTACTTC. Translation: CASRGLAGETQYF. The chain joins TRBV27 to TRBJ2-5; the match to TRBD2 covers 13 bases. Trimming cost V 6 bases and J 5 bases; bases outside gene matches: 0. Looked up from germline, CDR1 is MNHEY and CDR2 is SMNVEV (reference sequence). This CDR3 comprises 13 residues.

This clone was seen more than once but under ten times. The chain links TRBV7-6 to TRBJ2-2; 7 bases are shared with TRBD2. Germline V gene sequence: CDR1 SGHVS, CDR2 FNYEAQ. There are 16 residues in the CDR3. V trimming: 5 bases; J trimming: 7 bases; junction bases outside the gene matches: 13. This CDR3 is CASSGRTSSVGGELFF. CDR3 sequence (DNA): TGTGCCAGCAGCGGCCGGACTAGTTCGGTCGGCGGGGAGCTGTTTTTT.

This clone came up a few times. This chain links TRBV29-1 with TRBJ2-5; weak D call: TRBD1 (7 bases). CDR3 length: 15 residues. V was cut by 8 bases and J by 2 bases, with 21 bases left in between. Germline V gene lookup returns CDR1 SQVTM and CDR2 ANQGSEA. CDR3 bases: TGCAGCTATCCCCGAGGGGCAGGGGGGCAAGAGACCCAGTACTTC. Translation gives CSYPRGAGGQETQYF. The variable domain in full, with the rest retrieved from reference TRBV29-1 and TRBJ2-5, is SAVISQKPSRDICQRGTSLTIQCQVDSQVTMMFWYRQQPGQSLTLIATANQGSEATYESGFVIDKFPISRPNLTFSTLTVSNMSPEDSSIYLCSYPRGAGGQETQYFGPGTRLLVL.

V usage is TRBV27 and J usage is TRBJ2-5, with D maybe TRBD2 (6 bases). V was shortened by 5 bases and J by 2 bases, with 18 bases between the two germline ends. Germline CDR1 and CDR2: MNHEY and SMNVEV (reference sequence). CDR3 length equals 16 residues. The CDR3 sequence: CASSQDWRAGQETQYF. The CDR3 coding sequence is TGTGCCAGCAGTCAAGACTGGAGGGCTGGGCAAGAGACCCAGTACTTC.

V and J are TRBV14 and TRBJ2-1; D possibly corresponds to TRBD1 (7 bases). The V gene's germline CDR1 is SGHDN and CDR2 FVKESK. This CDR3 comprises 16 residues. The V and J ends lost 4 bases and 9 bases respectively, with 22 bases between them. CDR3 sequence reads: CASSLIGGQPYGEQFF. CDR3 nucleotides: TGTGCCAGCAGCCTGATCGGGGGACAGCCTTACGGTGAGCAGTTCTTC.

CDR3 nucleotide sequence: TGTGCCTGGAGTGTGACTAGCGGGGCCTACGAGCAGTACTTC. Translating it yields CAWSVTSGAYEQYF. V gene TRBV30 combines with J gene TRBJ2-7; 11 bases align to TRBD2. Germline-derived CDR1 and CDR2 are GTSNPN and SVGIG (reference sequence). The CDR3 is 14 residues long. J lost 2 bases, V lost 0 bases, and 0 bases had no gene match.

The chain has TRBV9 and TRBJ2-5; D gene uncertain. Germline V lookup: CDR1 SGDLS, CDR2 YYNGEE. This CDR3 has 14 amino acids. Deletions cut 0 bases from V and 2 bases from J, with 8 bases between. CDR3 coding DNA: TGTGCCAGCAGCGTAGGCCAGTTACAAGAGACCCAGTACTTC. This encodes CASSVGQLQETQYF.

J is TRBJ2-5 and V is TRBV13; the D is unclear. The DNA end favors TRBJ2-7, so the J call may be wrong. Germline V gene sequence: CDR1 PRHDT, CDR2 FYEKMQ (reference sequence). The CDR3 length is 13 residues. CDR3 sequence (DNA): TGTGCCAGCAGCTTAGCAGGCAGCACCGAGCAGTACTTC. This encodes CASSLAGSTEQYF.